One and the same sample provided the 16 T cell receptor beta chains below, sequenced in a study of T cell repertoires in cytomegalovirus infection. TCRdb used MiXCR to reprocess the reads, holding one entry per CDR3 protein. This sample has 350,000 to 450,000 distinct CDR3 sequences, with over 15% found just once. Sequencing was carried out using PBMCs. The receptors were sampled from a human donor in good health (CMV status not recorded). Some clones in this sample may be carry-over from other donors' samples.

The chain has TRBV5-1 and TRBJ2-3; D might be TRBD1 (5 bases). CDR1 and CDR2 (germline): SGHRS, YFSETQ. The length of the CDR3 is 15 residues. Trimming took 4 bases from V and 2 from J, leaving 14 bases between them. CDR3 coding DNA: TGCGCCAGCAGCACCCGACAGATTCTCACAGATACGCAGTATTTT. This encodes CASSTRQILTDTQYF.

This clonotype was detected a few times. V usage is TRBV7-2 and J usage is TRBJ2-7; D ambiguous. Trimming removed 4 bases at V and 3 bases at J, with 19 bases between. CDR1 SGHTA and CDR2 FQGNSA come from the germline V gene. CDR3 length equals 16 residues. CDR3 sequence (DNA): TGTGCCAGCAGCTCCTATTCAAACTCGGGCCTCTACGAGCAGTACTTC. This sequence encodes CASSSYSNSGLYEQYF.

The J gene is TRBJ2-1, the V gene TRBV2; 12 positions match TRBD2. V dropped 3 bases and J dropped 10; count of bases not matched to a gene: 7. This CDR3 spans 15 amino acids. CDR1 and CDR2 from the germline V gene are SNHLY and FYNNEI. Written as DNA, the CDR3 is TGTGCCAGCAGTGATCTAGCGGGGGGGCCGAAGGAGCAGTTCTTC. Protein: CASSDLAGGPKEQFF.

The sample holds a few counts of this clonotype. V gene TRBV6-6 combines with J gene TRBJ1-3; no clear D gene. CDR1 is MNHNY and CDR2 is SVGAGI in the germline V gene (reference sequence). Between the trimmed V and J ends, which lost 0 bases and 0 bases, there was a span of 9 bases. The CDR3 is 16 amino acids. The CDR3 region is CASSYSRADSGNTIYF. The CDR3 DNA sequence: TGTGCCAGCAGTTACTCGAGGGCAGACTCTGGAAACACCATATATTTT.

This clonotype has only a few counts. The chain links TRBV4-3 to TRBJ2-7, with 10 positions matching TRBD1. The CDR3 covers 15 residues. Germline V gene data show CDR1 as LGHNA and CDR2 as YSLEER. The J segment lost 4 bases and the V segment lost 3 bases, leaving 6 bases of the junction unmatched. The CDR3 reads CASSHSGTGEYEQYF. The CDR3 DNA is TGCGCCAGCAGCCACTCCGGGACAGGGGAATACGAGCAGTACTTC.

The rearrangement joins TRBV12-3 or TRBV12-4 to TRBJ1-2; tentatively, D is TRBD1 (6 bases). The CDR3 extends over 14 amino acids. V shed 6 bases and J shed 3 bases, with 14 bases lying between them. The CDR3 sequence is CASSKQGSYYGYTF. CDR3 bases: TGTGCCAGCAGCAAACAGGGTTCCTACTATGGCTACACCTTC.

Only a few counts were recorded for this clonotype. The chain uses TRBV7-2 and TRBJ1-3; no definite D call. The CDR3 spans 16 residues. Germline CDR1 and CDR2: SGHTA and FQGNSA. V was cut by 1 base and J by 0 bases, with 10 bases left in between. The CDR3 sequence: CASSLGGSASGNTIYF. Here the CDR3 DNA reads TGTGCCAGCAGCTTAGGCGGGTCCGCCTCTGGAAACACCATATATTTT.

The V and J genes are TRBV10-3 and TRBJ2-5; 8 bases align to TRBD2. This CDR3 has 13 residues. Unmatched junction bases numbered 5, after V lost 8 bases and J lost 3 bases. Germline CDR1 and CDR2: ENHRY and SYGVKD. Here the CDR3 reads CAISGLAKETQYF. The CDR3 DNA follows: TGTGCCATCTCAGGACTAGCTAAAGAGACCCAGTACTTC.

This chain connects TRBV19 to TRBJ2-3; D not resolved. The germline gives CDR1 LNHDA, CDR2 SQIVND (reference sequence). The germline V and J ends were trimmed by 5 bases and 3 bases, with 9 bases remaining between them. The CDR3 runs 13 residues. The CDR3 region is CASSLSETDTQYF. The CDR3 DNA reads TGTGCCAGTAGTTTATCGGAAACAGATACGCAGTATTTT.

This clonotype has a handful of counts. This chain joins TRBV28 and TRBJ1-4; 7 nucleotides match TRBD1. V was clipped by 6 bases and J by 0 bases; unmatched bases: 7. Germline CDR1 and CDR2: MDHEN and SYDVKM. The CDR3 runs 16 residues. The CDR3 sequence: CASRRGQTATNEKLFF. The CDR3 nucleotides read TGTGCCAGCAGAAGGGGACAGACTGCAACTAATGAAAAACTGTTTTTT.

This clonotype was observed a few times. The chain links TRBV4-1 to TRBJ1-2, with D unresolved. V was trimmed by 3 bases and J by 6 bases, leaving 14 bases between them. The CDR3 totals 14 residues. The germline V gene encodes CDR1 MGHRA and CDR2 YSYEKL. CDR3 DNA: TGCGCCAGCAGCCACCGCAGGCAAGGGAATGGCTACACCTTC. Translating gives CASSHRRQGNGYTF.

The rearrangement links TRBV11-2 to TRBJ1-2; D unclear. The CDR3 runs 13 residues. V was cut by 3 bases and J by 5 bases, with 10 bases left in between. In germline, CDR1 is SGHAT, CDR2 FQNNGV. CDR3 sequence: CASSFNGGYGYTF. CDR3 nucleotides: TGTGCCAGCAGCTTCAACGGAGGATATGGCTACACCTTC.

This clonotype was seen more than once but under ten times. V gene TRBV27 combines with J gene TRBJ2-3; TRBD1 aligns across 7 bases. CDR3 length: 16 amino acids. Germline trimming cut 2 bases from V and 1 base from J; bases unmatched to any gene: 6. CDR1 is MNHEY, CDR2 SMNVEV, per germline (reference sequence). CDR3 DNA sequence: TGTGCCAGCAGTTTACTTTCCGGGACAGGCACAGATACGCAGTATTTT. This encodes CASSLLSGTGTDTQYF.

This clonotype was counted ten times or more. The chain is built from TRBV7-4 and TRBJ2-3, with D possibly TRBD2 on 5 matching bases. CDR1 is SGHVT and CDR2 is SQSDAQ in the germline V gene. This CDR3 spans 15 amino acids. V dropped 1 base and J dropped 1 base, with 9 bases sitting between them. The DNA of the CDR3 is TGTGCCAGCAGCTTAGGGACTCCCTGCACAGATACGCAGTATTTT. Residues: CASSLGTPCTDTQYF.

This clonotype has just a few counts. In DNA form, the CDR3 reads TGTGCCAGCAGCTTAGGGAGCCTCAGCGAGCAGTACTTC. It is translated as CASSLGSLSEQYF. The chain recombines TRBV11-3 with TRBJ2-7; D is unclear. The CDR3 consists of 13 residues. Germline assignment: CDR1 SGHNT and CDR2 YENEEA. Trimming took 1 base from V and 6 from J, leaving 10 bases between them.

This clonotype was seen a handful of times. The rearrangement uses TRBV18 and TRBJ2-2; 8 positions match TRBD1. The V and J ends lost 6 bases and 5 bases, in that order; junction bases with no gene match: 5. The germline V gene encodes CDR1 KGHSH and CDR2 LQKENI. The CDR3 sequence is 14 residues long. The CDR3 sequence is CASSGQGGTGELFF. The CDR3 nucleotides read TGTGCCAGCTCCGGACAGGGCGGGACCGGGGAGCTGTTTTTT.